Below are 19 T cell receptor beta chains sequenced from a single sample in a study of T cell responses to AZD1222 COVID-19 vaccine. Data came from immunoSEQ multiplex PCR; TCRdb stores just in-frame clones and leaves some out. The sample records 120,000 or so clones, approximately 92% being singletons. Specimen: peripheral blood, collected 28 days after the second AZD1222 dose. The receptors stem from an adult who received the AZD1222 COVID-19 vaccine.

This clone was seen just once. The chain couples TRBV12-3 or TRBV12-4 to TRBJ2-6; D is undetermined. Trimming took off 0 bases at V and 12 bases at J, with 9 bases between the two ends. The CDR3 length is 13 residues. DNA for the CDR3: TGTGCCAGCAGTTTAGCGCTCGCACGCGTCCTGACTTTC. Its translation is CASSLALARVLTF.

This clone has only one observation. This CDR3 is also generated by other DNA sequences in the sample. This chain connects TRBV4-1 to TRBJ2-7, with D possibly matching TRBD2 (6 bases). The CDR3 runs 12 residues. V was clipped by 1 base and J by 5 bases, with 6 bases between them. Germline-derived CDR1 and CDR2 are MGHRA and YSYEKL. Written as DNA, the CDR3 is TGCGCCAGCAGCCAAGGGAGGGACGAGCAGTACTTC. Amino acids: CASSQGRDEQYF.

The chain combines TRBV7-2 with TRBJ2-3; TRBD2 agrees at 11 bases. V lost 2 bases to trimming and J lost 1 base; unmatched junction nucleotides: 5. The CDR3 covers 17 residues. Germline V gives CDR1 SGHTA, CDR2 FQGNSA. CDR3 protein: CASSLRGLAGGTDTQYF. CDR3 bases: TGTGCCAGCAGCTTACGAGGACTAGCGGGCGGCACAGATACGCAGTATTTT.

The chain has TRBV7-9 and TRBJ2-1; 8 bases map to TRBD1. This CDR3 comprises 14 residues. Germline CDR1 reads SEHNR; CDR2 reads FQNEAQ (reference sequence). Germline trimming cut 6 bases from V and 5 bases from J; bases unmatched to any gene: 6. The CDR3 loop reads CASREGQANNEQFF. CDR3 nucleotide sequence: TGTGCCAGCAGGGAGGGACAGGCAAACAATGAGCAGTTCTTC.

The V and J genes are TRBV5-1 and TRBJ2-2; 8 positions match TRBD2. This CDR3 comprises 16 residues. Germline-derived CDR1 and CDR2 are SGHRS and YFSETQ. With V trimmed by 4 bases and J by 4 bases, 9 bases remained unmatched. The CDR3 reads CASSNSGGPGTGELFF. DNA of the CDR3: TGCGCCAGCAGCAACTCGGGGGGGCCCGGCACCGGGGAGCTGTTTTTT.

On this clone itself: The same CDR3 can be traced to other DNA sequences in this sample. CDR3 DNA: TGTGCCAGCAGCTTGGGGAATTCACCCCTCCACTTT. It codes for CASSLGNSPLHF. This rearrangement joins TRBV5-4 to TRBJ1-6; no definite D call. Trimming shortened V by 0 bases and J by 7 bases, and 2 bases separated the two germline ends. CDR1 is SGHNT and CDR2 is YYREEE in the germline V gene (reference sequence). CDR3 length: 12 residues.

This chain joins TRBV30 and TRBJ1-1; D ambiguous. The CDR3 length is 14 residues. Looked up from germline, CDR1 is GTSNPN and CDR2 is SVGIG (reference sequence). The germline V and J ends were trimmed by 3 bases and 5 bases, with 16 bases remaining between them. The CDR3 reads CAWRLAGPKTEAFF. CDR3 sequence (DNA): TGTGCCTGGAGGTTGGCCGGTCCGAAAACTGAAGCTTTCTTT.

J is TRBJ1-2 and V is TRBV19; D remains ambiguous. Germline V gene sequence: CDR1 LNHDA, CDR2 SQIVND (reference sequence). The CDR3 covers 13 residues. V was clipped by 6 bases and J by 3 bases, with 11 bases between them. The CDR3 is CASRSKRDYGYTF. CDR3 coding DNA: TGTGCCAGTAGGAGCAAAAGGGACTATGGCTACACCTTC.

The V gene is TRBV20-1, the J gene TRBJ2-3; perhaps TRBD2 as D (6 bases). V was trimmed by 3 bases and J by 0 bases, leaving 10 bases between them. The CDR3 covers 14 residues. Germline V gene data show CDR1 as DFQATT and CDR2 as SNEGSKA (reference sequence). DNA for the CDR3: TGCAGTGCTAGTTTGGGGACTAGCACAGATACGCAGTATTTT. Its translation is CSASLGTSTDTQYF.

The J gene is TRBJ2-1, the V gene TRBV7-2; 9 bases fit TRBD2. The CDR3 runs 15 residues. Trimming cost V 4 bases and J 3 bases; bases outside gene matches: 4. Germline assignment: CDR1 SGHTA and CDR2 FQGNSA. CDR3 residues: CASSSAGGLYNEQFF. The CDR3 DNA sequence: TGTGCCAGCAGCTCAGCGGGGGGTCTCTACAATGAGCAGTTCTTC.

This chain uses TRBV4-3 with TRBJ1-2; no definite D call. V was clipped by 1 base and J by 8 bases, with 17 bases between them. Per the germline V gene, CDR1 is LGHNA and CDR2 is YSLEER. The CDR3 sequence is 15 residues long. The CDR3: CASSQGLPVESGYTF. The DNA for the CDR3 is TGCGCCAGCAGCCAAGGGTTGCCAGTGGAGAGCGGCTACACCTTC.

The chain links TRBV7-9 to TRBJ2-3, with unresolved D. Germline lookup yields CDR1 SEHNR and CDR2 FQNEAQ (reference sequence). Trimming removed 5 bases from V and 2 bases from J, with 5 bases in between. The CDR3 is made up of 12 amino acids. The DNA for the CDR3 is TGTGCCAGCAGCCGGCTCACAGATACGCAGTATTTT. This gives the protein CASSRLTDTQYF.

The chain uses TRBV11-3 and TRBJ2-1; 10 positions match TRBD2. V was clipped by 4 bases and J by 9 bases; unmatched bases: 9. The germline CDR1 and CDR2 sequences are SGHNT and YENEEA. The CDR3 sequence is 15 residues long. In nucleotides, the CDR3 is TGTGCCAGCAGCTGGAGCGGGGGGGCCTTTGTTGAGCAGTTCTTC. It encodes CASSWSGGAFVEQFF.

This chain connects TRBV5-1 to TRBJ2-3, with 7 bases fitting TRBD2. Germline V gives CDR1 SGHRS, CDR2 YFSETQ. There are 15 residues in the CDR3. The ends lost 4 bases at V and 5 bases at J; junction bases unmatched: 10. CDR3 residues: CASSRGLGRGDTQYF. As DNA, the CDR3 is TGCGCCAGCAGCCGCGGACTAGGGCGGGGAGATACGCAGTATTTT. Full variable domain (remainder filled in from reference TRBV5-1 and TRBJ2-3): KAGVTQTPRYLIKTRGQQVTLSCSPISGHRSVSWYQQTPGQGLQFLFEYFSETQRNKGNFPGRFSGRQFSNSRSEMNVSTLELGDSALYLCASSRGLGRGDTQYFGPGTRLTVL.

The sample holds a few counts of this clone. This chain uses TRBV7-2 with TRBJ2-7, with TRBD2 identical over 8 bases. This CDR3 region has 14 residues. Trimming at V came to 5 bases and at J to 3 bases, leaving 6 bases not matched to a gene. Germline CDR1 reads SGHTA; CDR2 reads FQGNSA. The CDR3 DNA reads TGTGCCAGCAGCCTTGGACTAGCCCGCTACGAGCAGTACTTC. It translates to CASSLGLARYEQYF.

The gene calls are TRBV4-2 and TRBJ2-7, with 8 bases that match TRBD1. V was pared by 1 base and J by 3 bases, with 5 bases of the junction left unmatched. CDR3 length: 15 amino acids. CDR1 and CDR2 (germline): LGHNA, YNFKEQ. CDR3 DNA: TGTGCCAGCAGCCAAGGTTCTGGACAGGGCTACGAGCAGTACTTC. Translation gives CASSQGSGQGYEQYF.

The rearrangement links TRBV11-2 to TRBJ2-7, with 9 positions matching TRBD1. This CDR3 is 15 amino acids long. From germline, CDR1 is SGHAT and CDR2 FQNNGV. Unmatched junction bases numbered 8, after V lost 5 bases and J lost 3 bases. For the CDR3, the DNA is TGTGCCAGCAGCCTATCTCCGGGACAGGGCTACGAGCAGTACTTC. Translating it yields CASSLSPGQGYEQYF.

As to this clone: The sample holds other DNA sequences that translate to the same CDR3. The rearrangement joins TRBV29-1 to TRBJ1-2; 8 positions match TRBD1. The ends lost 6 bases at V and 7 bases at J; junction bases unmatched: 7. Germline CDR1 reads SQVTM; CDR2 reads ANQGSEA. CDR3 size: 12 residues. The CDR3 loop reads CSVSGQGGGYTF. CDR3 bases: TGCAGCGTGTCCGGACAGGGCGGTGGCTACACCTTC.

This clone was seen a single time. J is TRBJ1-1 and V is TRBV30, with TRBD1 matching 9 bases. CDR1 is GTSNPN, CDR2 SVGIG, per germline (reference sequence). The CDR3 sequence is 15 residues long. With V trimmed by 2 bases and J by 3 bases, 7 bases remained unmatched. The CDR3 is CAWSWTGAWDTEAFF. DNA of the CDR3: TGTGCCTGGAGTTGGACAGGGGCTTGGGACACTGAAGCTTTCTTT.